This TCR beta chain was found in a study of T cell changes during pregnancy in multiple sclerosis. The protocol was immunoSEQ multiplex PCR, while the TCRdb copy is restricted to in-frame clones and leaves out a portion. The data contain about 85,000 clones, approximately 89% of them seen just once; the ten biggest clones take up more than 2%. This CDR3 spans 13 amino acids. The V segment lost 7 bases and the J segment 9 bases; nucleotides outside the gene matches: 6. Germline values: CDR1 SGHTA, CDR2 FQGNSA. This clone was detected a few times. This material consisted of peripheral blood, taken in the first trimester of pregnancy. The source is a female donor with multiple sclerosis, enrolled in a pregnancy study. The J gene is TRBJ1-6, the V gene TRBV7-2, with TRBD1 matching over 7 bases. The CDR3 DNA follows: TGTGCCAGCACCGGACAGGCGGGTTCACCCCTCCACTTT. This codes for CASTGQAGSPLHF. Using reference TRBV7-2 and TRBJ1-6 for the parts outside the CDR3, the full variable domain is GAGVSQSPSNKVTEKGKDVELRCDPISGHTALYWYRQSLGQGLEFLIYFQGNSAPDKSGLPSDRFSAERTGGSVSTLTIQRTQQEDSAVYLCASTGQAGSPLHFGNGTRLTVT.